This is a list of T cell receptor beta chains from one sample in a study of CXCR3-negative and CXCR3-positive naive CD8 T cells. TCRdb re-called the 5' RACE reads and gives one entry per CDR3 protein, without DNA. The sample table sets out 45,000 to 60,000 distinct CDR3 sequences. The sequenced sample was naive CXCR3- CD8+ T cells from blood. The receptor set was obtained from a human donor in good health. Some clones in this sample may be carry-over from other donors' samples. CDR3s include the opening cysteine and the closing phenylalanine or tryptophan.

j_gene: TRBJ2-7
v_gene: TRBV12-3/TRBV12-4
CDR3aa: CASSPYLAPGDEQYF

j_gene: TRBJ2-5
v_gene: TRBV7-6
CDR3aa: CASSVAGTTQETQYF

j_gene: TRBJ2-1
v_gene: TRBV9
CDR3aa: CASSLLAGGYNEQFF

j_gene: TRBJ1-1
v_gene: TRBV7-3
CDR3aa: CASSLTNGEEAFF

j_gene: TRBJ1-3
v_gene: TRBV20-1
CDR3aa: CSARMGQAAGNTIYF

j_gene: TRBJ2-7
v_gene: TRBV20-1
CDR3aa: CSAFTGTEYEQYF

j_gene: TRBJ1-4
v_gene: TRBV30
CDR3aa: CAWSVRGRSEKLFF

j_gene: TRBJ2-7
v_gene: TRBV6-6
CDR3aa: CASSYPRQGHYEQYF

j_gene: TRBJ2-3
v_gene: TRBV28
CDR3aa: CASSFSGGPSETDTQYF

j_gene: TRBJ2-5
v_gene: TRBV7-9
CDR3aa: CASSSQGRGETQYF

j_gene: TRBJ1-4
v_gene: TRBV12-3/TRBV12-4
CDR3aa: CASSRTGGVDEKLFF

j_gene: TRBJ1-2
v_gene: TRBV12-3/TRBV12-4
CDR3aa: CASRGEGALVNGYTF

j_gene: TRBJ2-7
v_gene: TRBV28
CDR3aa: CASSLILGNEQYF

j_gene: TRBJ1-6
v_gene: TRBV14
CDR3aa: CASSQDRSGGWGFNSPLHF

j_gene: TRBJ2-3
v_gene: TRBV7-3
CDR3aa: CASSLGETSTDTQYF

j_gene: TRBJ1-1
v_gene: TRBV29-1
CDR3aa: CSVEGEAGHTEAFF

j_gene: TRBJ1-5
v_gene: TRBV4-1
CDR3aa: CASSQENAQPQHF

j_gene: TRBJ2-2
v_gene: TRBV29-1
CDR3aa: CSVARASDNTGELFF

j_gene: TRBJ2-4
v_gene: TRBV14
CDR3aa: CASSQVFGIGGENIQYF

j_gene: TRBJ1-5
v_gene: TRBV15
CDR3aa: CATSGQVRNQPQHF

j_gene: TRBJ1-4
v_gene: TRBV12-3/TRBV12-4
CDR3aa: CASSFLGLLHNEKLFF

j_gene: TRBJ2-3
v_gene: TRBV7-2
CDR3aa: CASLFVGGGGEDTQYF

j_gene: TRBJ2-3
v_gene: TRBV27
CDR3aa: CASSPTGGYSTDTQYF

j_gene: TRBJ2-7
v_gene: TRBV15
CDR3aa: CATSTGQGSYEQYF

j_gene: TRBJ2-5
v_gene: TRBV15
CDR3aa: CATSRERAGQTAAQYF

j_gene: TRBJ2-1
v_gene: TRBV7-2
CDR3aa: CASSSLGNEQFF

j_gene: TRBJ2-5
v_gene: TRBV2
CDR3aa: CASRRGEETQYF

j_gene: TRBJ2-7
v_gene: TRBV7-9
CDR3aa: CASSPGQGSTAYEQYF

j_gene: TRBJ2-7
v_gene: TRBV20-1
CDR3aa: CSARDRMTYEQYF

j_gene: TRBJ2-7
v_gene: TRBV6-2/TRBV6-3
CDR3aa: CASTPPATYEQYF

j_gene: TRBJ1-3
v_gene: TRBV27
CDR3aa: CASSLGVTGNTIYF

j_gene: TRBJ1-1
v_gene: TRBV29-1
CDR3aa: CSVENGWPEAFF

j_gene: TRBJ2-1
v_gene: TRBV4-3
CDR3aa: CASSPSGENYNEQFF

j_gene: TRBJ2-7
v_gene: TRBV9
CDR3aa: CASSPVQGGDEQYF

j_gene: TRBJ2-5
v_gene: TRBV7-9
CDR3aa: CASSSRLFWGPPGQETQYF

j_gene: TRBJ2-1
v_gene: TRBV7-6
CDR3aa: CASSFANLGARNNEQFF

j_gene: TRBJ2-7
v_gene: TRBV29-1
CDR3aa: CSVEDQGYSYEQYF

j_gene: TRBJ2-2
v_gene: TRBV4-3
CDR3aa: CASSQALSGEGTGELFF

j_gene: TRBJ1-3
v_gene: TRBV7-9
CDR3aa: CASSLGFGTVRPGNTIYF

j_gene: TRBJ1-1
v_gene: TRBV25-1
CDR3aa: CASGYRGFTEAFF